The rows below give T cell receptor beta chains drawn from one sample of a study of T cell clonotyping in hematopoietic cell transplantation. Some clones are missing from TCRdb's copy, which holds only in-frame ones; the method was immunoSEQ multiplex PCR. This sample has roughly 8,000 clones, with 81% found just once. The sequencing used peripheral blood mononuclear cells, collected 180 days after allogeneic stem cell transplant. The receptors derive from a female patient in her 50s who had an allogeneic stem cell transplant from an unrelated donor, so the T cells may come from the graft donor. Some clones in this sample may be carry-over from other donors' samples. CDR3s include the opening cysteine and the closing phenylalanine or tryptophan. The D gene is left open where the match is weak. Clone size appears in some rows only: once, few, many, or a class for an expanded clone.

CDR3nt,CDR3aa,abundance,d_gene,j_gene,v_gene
TGCGCCGGCAGCCGCCTGTTGGGCTCTGGGGCCAACGTCCTGACTTTC,CAGSRLLGSGANVLTF,-,-,TRBJ2-6,TRBV4-3
TGTGCCAGCGGGGAGCCCCAGCATTTT,CASGEPQHF,-,-,TRBJ1-5,TRBV14
TGTGCCAGCAGTGAAGGGGATCAGCCCCAGCATTTT,CASSEGDQPQHF,-,-,TRBJ1-5,TRBV25-1
TGCGCCAGCAGCTTGGTGGCGACAACGGGTGACACTGAAGCTTTCTTT,CASSLVATTGDTEAFF,-,-,TRBJ1-1,TRBV5-1
TGTGCCAGTAGTAGAAAGGGGGCTGAAGCTTTCTTT,CASSRKGAEAFF,-,-,TRBJ1-1,TRBV19
TGTGCCTACCCGACAGGTGGCTCTGGAAACACCATATATTTT,CAYPTGGSGNTIYF,-,-,TRBJ1-3,TRBV30
TGTGCCAGTAGTATTGGTGAGGGGATTAGCAATCAGCCCCAGCATTTT,CASSIGEGISNQPQHF,-,-,TRBJ1-5,TRBV19
TGTGCCAGCAGCTCTGAGGGGCTTGGAGCGTCAGATACGCAGTATTTT,CASSSEGLGASDTQYF,-,-,TRBJ2-3,TRBV11-2
TGTGCCAGTAGTATAGATCCAGTACTAGCGGACTCCTACGAGCAGTACTTC,CASSIDPVLADSYEQYF,once,TRBD2,TRBJ2-7,TRBV19
TGTGCCAGCAGGGAGTTCGCAGATACGCAGTATTTT,CASREFADTQYF,few,-,TRBJ2-3,TRBV11-2
TGCAGCGTTGTGGGGGCGGTTCACTATGGCTACACCTTC,CSVVGAVHYGYTF,-,-,TRBJ1-2,TRBV29-1
TGTGCCAGCAGTTTAGAGAGGGGTGGCTACACCTTC,CASSLERGGYTF,-,-,TRBJ1-2,TRBV28
TGTGCCAGCAGCGCACAAGGGGGCGCGGGCTATGGCTACACCTTC,CASSAQGGAGYGYTF,-,TRBD1,TRBJ1-2,TRBV9
TGTGCCAGCAGCTTGGGCCCATTTTCCTCCTACGAGCAGTACTTC,CASSLGPFSSYEQYF,-,-,TRBJ2-7,TRBV5-6
TGTGCCATCAGTGCAGGGGGAGGAGAAAAACTGTTTTTT,CAISAGGGEKLFF,-,TRBD1,TRBJ1-4,TRBV10-3
TGCGCCAGTGGACAGGGGCCGACCTACGAGCAGTACTTC,CASGQGPTYEQYF,-,TRBD1,TRBJ2-7,TRBV5-1
TGTGCCAGTAGTGAAGGCGGAAGCACTAGCACAGATACGCAGTATTTT,CASSEGGSTSTDTQYF,-,-,TRBJ2-3,TRBV19
TGTGCCATCAGGAGGACAGCAACTAATGAAAAACTGTTTTTT,CAIRRTATNEKLFF,-,-,TRBJ1-4,TRBV6-1
TGTGCCAGCAGTACAGGAGAAAACAATGAGCAGTTCTTC,CASSTGENNEQFF,-,-,TRBJ2-1,TRBV6-1
TGTGCCAGCAGTGAAGTCTATCCAGGGGTCGCTGGCTACACCTTC,CASSEVYPGVAGYTF,-,-,TRBJ1-2,TRBV6-1
TGTGCCAGCAGCTCAGTATCGTTTGGGGCGTTGAACGAGCAGTACTTC,CASSSVSFGALNEQYF,-,-,TRBJ2-7,TRBV7-2
TGTGCCAGCCAGCGGGACAGGGGGTTATTTGGGGCCAACGTCCTGACTTTC,CASQRDRGLFGANVLTF,-,TRBD1,TRBJ2-6,TRBV5-4
TGTGCCAGCAAGAGGACAGGAGCCTACGAGCAGTACTTC,CASKRTGAYEQYF,-,TRBD1,TRBJ2-7,TRBV6-1
TGTGCCAGCAGTTTACCCGTCTTTGGACAGTTCTCCTACGAGCAGTACTTC,CASSLPVFGQFSYEQYF,-,-,TRBJ2-7,TRBV28
TGCAGCGCCACAGACAGGGTGACTGAAGCTTTCTTT,CSATDRVTEAFF,-,TRBD1,TRBJ1-1,TRBV29-1
TGTGCCAGCAGCAAAGGACAGGGAGCCTACGAGCAGTACTTC,CASSKGQGAYEQYF,-,TRBD1,TRBJ2-7,TRBV7-3
TGTGCCAGCAGTGAAGAGGGTCAGGGGTTTCTTCACAATGAGCAGTTCTTC,CASSEEGQGFLHNEQFF,-,-,TRBJ2-1,TRBV2
TGCAGCGTTGAAGAGGGGCTAGGCAACACCATATATTTT,CSVEEGLGNTIYF,-,-,TRBJ1-3,TRBV29-1
TGTGCCAGCAGGGTCACAACCGGAACCTATTCACCCCTCCACTTT,CASRVTTGTYSPLHF,-,-,TRBJ1-6,TRBV27
TGTGCCAGCAGGGCGACAGGGGCCCATTCACCCCTCCACTTT,CASRATGAHSPLHF,few,TRBD1,TRBJ1-6,TRBV6-1
TGTGCCAGCAGTCGGGACAGGTACACTGAAGCTTTCTTT,CASSRDRYTEAFF,-,TRBD1,TRBJ1-1,TRBV14
TGCGCCAGCAGCCGGACCGGTCAGCGGGGGACCCAAGAGACCCAGTACTTC,CASSRTGQRGTQETQYF,-,TRBD2,TRBJ2-5,TRBV5-1
TGTGCCAGCAGCCCTCGAGTGAAGGACTCACCCCTCCACTTT,CASSPRVKDSPLHF,-,-,TRBJ1-6,TRBV11-3
TGTGCCAGCAGGACAGCTAATGAAAAACTGTTTTTT,CASRTANEKLFF,-,-,TRBJ1-4,TRBV28
TGTGCCAGCAACGTTTGGGGGACGTATGGCTACACCTTC,CASNVWGTYGYTF,few,-,TRBJ1-2,TRBV28
TGTGCCAGCAGCTCCGGACAGGGGGCCTATGGCTACACCTTC,CASSSGQGAYGYTF,few,TRBD1,TRBJ1-2,TRBV5-6
TGTGCCAGCAGCCCTACCCCAAGACAGGGTTGGTACTTC,CASSPTPRQGWYF,-,TRBD1,TRBJ2-7,TRBV28
TGTGCCACCGGCGGATACTCTGGGGCCAACGTCCTGACTTTC,CATGGYSGANVLTF,-,-,TRBJ2-6,TRBV10-3
TGCGCCAGCAGCCAAGATCGGTCGGGCTATGAAGCTTTCTTT,CASSQDRSGYEAFF,few,-,TRBJ1-1,TRBV4-3
TGCAGCGTTGGGCTAGATCTCTACGAGCAGTACTTC,CSVGLDLYEQYF,once,-,TRBJ2-7,TRBV29-1
TGTGCCAGCCTTGGACTGGGACCCACCGGGGAGCTGTTTTTT,CASLGLGPTGELFF,-,-,TRBJ2-2,TRBV6-6
TGTGCCTGGAGTGCCGGACAGGACAATTCACCCCTCCACTTT,CAWSAGQDNSPLHF,-,TRBD1,TRBJ1-6,TRBV30
TGTGCCAGCAGCAAGGAGGGAACCTTATCACCCCTCCACTTT,CASSKEGTLSPLHF,-,-,TRBJ1-6,TRBV7-2
TGTGCCAGCAGCCTACTCCTAGCGGGGGAAGGCACCGGGGAGCTGTTTTTT,CASSLLLAGEGTGELFF,-,TRBD2,TRBJ2-2,TRBV4-2
TGTGCCAGCAGTGCAGGTGGGACAGCTAATCAGCCCCAGCATTTT,CASSAGGTANQPQHF,-,TRBD1,TRBJ1-5,TRBV7-9
TGTGCCAGGGGAGGTACAGGGGGAAATCAGCCCCAGCATTTT,CARGGTGGNQPQHF,large,TRBD1,TRBJ1-5,TRBV2
TGTGCCAGCTCACTCAGCGGGGGTGAGCAGTTCTTC,CASSLSGGEQFF,few,TRBD2,TRBJ2-1,TRBV18
TGTGCCAGCTCGCCCCGTGGAGACACCATATATTTT,CASSPRGDTIYF,few,-,TRBJ1-3,TRBV18
TGTGCCAGCAGTTTGGACGGGAGCACTGAAGCTTTCTTT,CASSLDGSTEAFF,-,-,TRBJ1-1,TRBV27
TGTGCCAGCAGTTATGGGGGGGCAGCCGGCACTGAAGCTTTCTTT,CASSYGGAAGTEAFF,-,-,TRBJ1-1,TRBV6-6
TGTGCCAGCAGCTTACAGGGGGCTACTAACTATGGCTACACCTTC,CASSLQGATNYGYTF,-,TRBD1,TRBJ1-2,TRBV7-3
TGTGCCATCCCCGGTACCCCAAGTGTGGCGCAGTATTTT,CAIPGTPSVAQYF,once,-,TRBJ2-3,TRBV7-6